What follows is one TCR beta chain and its context. Libraries were prepared by immunoSEQ multiplex PCR; TCRdb keeps only in-frame clonotypes and omits some of them. The table lists 430,000 or so clones, around 89% of them singletons. The entry originates in a study of blood T cell repertoires in COVID-19. The CDR3 extends over 18 amino acids. V lost 2 bases and J 3 bases, leaving 22 bases between the germline ends. The germline V gene encodes CDR1 LNHDA and CDR2 SQIVND (reference sequence). The clonotype was recovered from a woman in her 40s who had recovered from COVID-19. V is TRBV19 and J is TRBJ1-1, with D maybe TRBD1 (5 bases). Sequenced input: PBMCs or T cells enriched from blood (not recorded which). CDR3 DNA sequence: TGTGCCAGTAGTATAACACACCCCGTAGGGGCTCCTTACACTGAAGCTTTCTTT. Its protein product is CASSITHPVGAPYTEAFF. Drawing the rest from reference TRBV19 and TRBJ1-1, the complete variable domain is DGGITQSPKYLFRKEGQNVTLSCEQNLNHDAMYWYRQDPGQGLRLIYYSQIVNDFQKGDIAEGYSVSREKKESFPLTVTSAQKNPTAFYLCASSITHPVGAPYTEAFFGQGTRLTVV.